This is a list of T cell receptor beta chains from one sample in a study of T cells expressing NK-cell markers. One entry per CDR3 protein, without DNA, is what TCRdb gives after re-calling the 5' RACE reads. This sample's clone table lists 130,000 to 150,000 distinct CDR3 sequences. Sequenced input: blood T cells: a sorted CD56 or NKG2C T cell subset, CD4+ or CD8+ T cells, or bulk PBMC T cells (not recorded which). Every receptor here comes from a man aged 18 to 30 in good health. Both conserved end residues are part of each CDR3. The order of the fields is J gene, V gene, CDR3 protein.

TRBJ1-1 | TRBV12-3/TRBV12-4 | CASSQRDSQVLAFF
TRBJ1-1 | TRBV13 | CASGTGRAEAFF
TRBJ2-1 | TRBV15 | CATGAGVYNEQFF
TRBJ1-1 | TRBV20-1 | CSARTSGENTEAFF
TRBJ2-2 | TRBV4-3 | CASSQDKGTGSGHTGELFF
TRBJ2-1 | TRBV6-2/TRBV6-3 | CASSYTPNSPELFF
TRBJ2-1 | TRBV18 | CASSPKGAEQFF
TRBJ2-1 | TRBV12-3/TRBV12-4 | CASGLAGGLNEQFF
TRBJ1-1 | TRBV20-1 | CSARDKRVQNTEAFF
TRBJ2-6 | TRBV7-9 | CASSLTGGPPWANVLTF
TRBJ2-1 | TRBV15 | CATSREGQEGPEPNNEQFF
TRBJ2-7 | TRBV4-3 | CASSQDGGTFNEQYF
TRBJ2-7 | TRBV29-1 | CSVQAGGVEQYF
TRBJ1-3 | TRBV7-8 | CASSLGLTGLSGNTIYF
TRBJ2-5 | TRBV11-2 | CASSFIPESQETQYF
TRBJ2-2 | TRBV6-5 | CASSYSRLAGGSNTGELFF
TRBJ2-2 | TRBV10-3 | CAISENSGRGTGELFF
TRBJ2-5 | TRBV3-1 | CASSKTGGETQYF
TRBJ2-1 | TRBV4-1 | CASSPSNRGNEQFF
TRBJ2-1 | TRBV7-8 | CASSLTGGYNEQFF
TRBJ2-3 | TRBV11-2 | CASSPRTSGSLAADTQYF
TRBJ2-1 | TRBV19 | CASRLAGSINEQFF
TRBJ2-1 | TRBV27 | CASREGLAPYNEQFF
TRBJ1-1 | TRBV28 | CASSPAGHANTEAFF
TRBJ2-2 | TRBV20-1 | CSARDSFSPGELFF
TRBJ2-3 | TRBV20-1 | CSARLSSSTDTQYF
TRBJ2-1 | TRBV15 | CATSRAAGIVLGNEQFF
TRBJ2-5 | TRBV19 | CASSIGYGGLGETQYF
TRBJ2-3 | TRBV11-2 | CASSFGLAGDGGDTQYF
TRBJ1-1 | TRBV4-1 | CASSQQRTLYTEAFF
TRBJ2-1 | TRBV20-1 | CSATRLAGGLYNEQFF
TRBJ2-3 | TRBV4-3 | CASSQDRSGPTDTQYF
TRBJ2-3 | TRBV29-1 | CSVEVLSLGWVGTQYF
TRBJ1-3 | TRBV20-1 | CSARDVGVGYTIYF
TRBJ1-1 | TRBV27 | CASSLGAALNTEAFF
TRBJ2-1 | TRBV4-1 | CASSQGAGGVGKEQFF
TRBJ2-3 | TRBV10-3 | CAISEAGDGDTQYF
TRBJ2-7 | TRBV20-1 | CSATTIRTSSYEQYF
TRBJ2-1 | TRBV12-3/TRBV12-4 | CASNHPPPLGGRDYNEQFF
TRBJ1-3 | TRBV27 | CASSLSGFGGNTIYF
TRBJ2-7 | TRBV7-2 | CASSELAGAHEQYF
TRBJ2-1 | TRBV20-1 | CSARDRQGSYNEQFF
TRBJ2-1 | TRBV11-2 | CASSLDLAGSYNEQFF
TRBJ2-7 | TRBV7-8 | CASSPNTYEQYF
TRBJ2-1 | TRBV19 | CASSITGRTGNEQFF
TRBJ2-7 | TRBV27 | CASSFGLGGEEQYF
TRBJ2-2 | TRBV4-1 | CASSQGPTGAGELFF
TRBJ2-2 | TRBV7-9 | CASSFPGLAANTGELFF
TRBJ1-5 | TRBV7-9 | CASSFARGGFDQPQHF
TRBJ2-1 | TRBV14 | CASSLGSGLAVYNEQFF
TRBJ2-7 | TRBV4-3 | CASSQDLLAGVREQYF
TRBJ1-5 | TRBV5-5 | CASSLVAGVNQPQHF
TRBJ2-1 | TRBV24-1 | CATSDPGLATPGQFF
TRBJ2-6 | TRBV14 | CASSLLGGSGANVLTF
TRBJ2-1 | TRBV12-3/TRBV12-4 | CASSFGLAAKNEQFF